This T cell receptor (beta chain) was captured in a study of blood T cell repertoires in COVID-19 (dated by TCRdb to about 2020). Describing the broader study: Samples covering the acute and convalescent phases of COVID-19 were provided by collaborators in the United States, Italy and Spain. The prospective study material was composed of cDNA or gDNA derived from T cells, B-cell-depleted T cells, or PBMCs. Subjects who had been exposed to COVID-19, were actively infected with it, or had recovered from it provided the deeply sampled blood TCRbeta repertoires that made up the dataset. The repertoires were released in a freely available public database intended as a resource for research on the immune response to SARS-CoV-2. The samples were drawn from two sources: the first 160 participants of the ongoing ImmuneRACE study, and over 950 subjects contributed by 6 global collaborators. Nearly every sample came with metadata listing a de-identified subject ID, COVID-19 status, age in years and sex. Where available, HLA class I and class II types were obtained from metadata supplied by the sample provider rather than from assay-based typing.

What the study reported, not specific to this receptor: The quantity of clinical and demographic metadata differed by source and by participant and was supplied without curation.

TCRbeta CDR3 regions were amplified from genomic DNA using the immunoSEQ Assay, a bias-controlled multiplex PCR. On the authors' methods: The number of nucleated cells in each sample was estimated from the amplification of reference gene primers within the assay. To quantify the absolute abundance of each unique TCRbeta CDR3 rearrangement, sequence reads were collapsed and filtered. For each sample, productive Simpson clonality was calculated by taking the square root of Simpson's diversity index across productive rearrangements. TCRdb re-hosts the immuneACCESS table, in-frame sequences only. Its copies lack some clones; in the studies checked, an unresolved V gene accounts for under half of them, and the cause for the rest is not known. The V and J calls and clone size are taken from that table; D and trimming were inferred from the DNA. The sample profile shows around 200,000 clones; about 89% of them were found once. The ten most abundant clones make up around 2.3% of the sample.

A distance of 16 bases separates the germline ends of V and J, which lose 3 bases and 4 bases respectively. According to the germline V gene, CDR1 reads SGHRS and CDR2 reads YFSETQ. Including the terminal cysteine and phenylalanine, the CDR3 comprises 15 residues. Only the CDR3 DNA is retained, 45 bases long and in frame from the first base. Each collaborating institution followed its own protocols to collect whole blood in K2EDTA tubes. For TCRbeta analysis, collaborator samples were shipped as frozen whole blood, as isolated PBMCs, or as DNA extracted from either sample type. In the case of this clone: It lacks a known antigen. Base-call qualities are not available, and no considerably larger clone is one nucleotide away.

The TCR was taken from a man aged 35-49 years with active or convalescent COVID-19. Input material: peripheral blood. This receptor chain uses TRBV5-1 and TRBJ2-5; no confident D gene assignment can be made. The DNA is as follows: TGCGCCAGCAGCTCGGAGTTAGTTGGCGTAGAGACCCAGTACTTC. This gives the protein CASSSELVGVETQYF.